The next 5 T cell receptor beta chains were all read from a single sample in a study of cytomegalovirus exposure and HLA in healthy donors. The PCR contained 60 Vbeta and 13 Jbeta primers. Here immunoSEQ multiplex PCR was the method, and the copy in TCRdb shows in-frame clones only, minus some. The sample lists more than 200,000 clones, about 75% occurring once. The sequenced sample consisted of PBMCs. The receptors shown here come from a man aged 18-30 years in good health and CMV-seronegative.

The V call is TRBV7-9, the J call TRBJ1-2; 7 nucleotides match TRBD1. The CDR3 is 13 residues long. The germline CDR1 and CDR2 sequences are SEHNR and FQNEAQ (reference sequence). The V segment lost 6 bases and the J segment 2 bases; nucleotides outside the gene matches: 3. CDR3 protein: CASRPGQNYGYTF. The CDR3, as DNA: TGTGCCAGCAGGCCGGGACAGAACTATGGCTACACCTTC.

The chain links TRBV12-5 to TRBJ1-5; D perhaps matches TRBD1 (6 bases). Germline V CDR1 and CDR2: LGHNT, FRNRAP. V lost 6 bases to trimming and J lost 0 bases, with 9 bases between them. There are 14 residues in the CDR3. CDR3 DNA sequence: TGTGCTAGTGGGGAAGGGGGTAGCAATCAGCCCCAGCATTTT. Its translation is CASGEGGSNQPQHF.

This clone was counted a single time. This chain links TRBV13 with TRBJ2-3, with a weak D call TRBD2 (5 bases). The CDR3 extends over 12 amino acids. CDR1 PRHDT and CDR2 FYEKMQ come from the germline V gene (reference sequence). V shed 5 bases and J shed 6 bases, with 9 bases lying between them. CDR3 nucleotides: TGTGCCAGCAGCCCGCCGGGGGATACGCAGTATTTT. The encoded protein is CASSPPGDTQYF.

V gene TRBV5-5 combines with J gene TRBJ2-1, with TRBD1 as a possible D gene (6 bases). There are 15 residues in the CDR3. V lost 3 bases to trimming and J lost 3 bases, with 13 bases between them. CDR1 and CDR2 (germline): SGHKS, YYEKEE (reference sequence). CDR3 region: CASSSSGTIYNEQFF. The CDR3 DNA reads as TGTGCCAGCAGCTCCTCAGGGACAATCTACAATGAGCAGTTCTTC.

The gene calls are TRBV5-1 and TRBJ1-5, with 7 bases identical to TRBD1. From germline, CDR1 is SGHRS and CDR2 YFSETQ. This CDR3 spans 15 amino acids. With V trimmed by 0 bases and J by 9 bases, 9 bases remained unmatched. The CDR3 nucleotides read TGCGCCAGCAGCTTGGAGGGACAGCCATATGCGCCCCAGCATTTT. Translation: CASSLEGQPYAPQHF.